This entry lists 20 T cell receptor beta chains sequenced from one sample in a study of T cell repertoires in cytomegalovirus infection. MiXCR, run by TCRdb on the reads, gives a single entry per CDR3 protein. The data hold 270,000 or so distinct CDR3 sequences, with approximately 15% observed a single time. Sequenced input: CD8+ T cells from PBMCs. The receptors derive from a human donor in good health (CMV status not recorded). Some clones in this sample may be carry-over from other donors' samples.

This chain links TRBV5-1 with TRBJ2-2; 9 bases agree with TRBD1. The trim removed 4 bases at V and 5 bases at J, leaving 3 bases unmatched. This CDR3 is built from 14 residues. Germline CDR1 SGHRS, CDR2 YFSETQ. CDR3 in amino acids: CASSDGQGTGELFF. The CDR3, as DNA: TGCGCCAGCAGCGATGGACAGGGGACCGGGGAGCTGTTTTTT. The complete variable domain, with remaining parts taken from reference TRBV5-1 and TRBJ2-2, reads KAGVTQTPRYLIKTRGQQVTLSCSPISGHRSVSWYQQTPGQGLQFLFEYFSETQRNKGNFPGRFSGRQFSNSRSEMNVSTLELGDSALYLCASSDGQGTGELFFGEGSRLTVL.

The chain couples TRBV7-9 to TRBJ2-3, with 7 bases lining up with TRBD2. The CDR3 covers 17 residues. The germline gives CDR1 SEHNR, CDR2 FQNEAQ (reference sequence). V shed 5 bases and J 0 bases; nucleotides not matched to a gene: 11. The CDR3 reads CASSPPLGGVSTDTQYF. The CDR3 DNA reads TGTGCCAGCAGCCCCCCGTTGGGGGGGGTGAGCACAGATACGCAGTATTTT.

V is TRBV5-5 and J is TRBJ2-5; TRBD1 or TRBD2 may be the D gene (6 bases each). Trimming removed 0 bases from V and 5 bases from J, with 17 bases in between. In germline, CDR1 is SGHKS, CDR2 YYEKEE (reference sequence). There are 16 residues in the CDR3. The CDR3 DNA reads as TGTGCCAGCAGCTTGGCCCCGTCGGGGGCTACGGAGACCCAGTACTTC. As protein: CASSLAPSGATETQYF.

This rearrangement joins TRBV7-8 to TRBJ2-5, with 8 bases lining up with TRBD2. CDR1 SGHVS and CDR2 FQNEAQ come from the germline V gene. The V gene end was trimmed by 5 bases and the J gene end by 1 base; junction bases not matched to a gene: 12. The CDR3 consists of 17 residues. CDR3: CASSQGLARGVQETQYF. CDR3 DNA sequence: TGTGCCAGCAGCCAAGGCCTCGCGCGGGGGGTCCAAGAGACCCAGTACTTC.

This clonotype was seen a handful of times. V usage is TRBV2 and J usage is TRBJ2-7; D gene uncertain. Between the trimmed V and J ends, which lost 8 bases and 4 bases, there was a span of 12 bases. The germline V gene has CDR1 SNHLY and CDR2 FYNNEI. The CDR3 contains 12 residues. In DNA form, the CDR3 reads TGTGCCAGCGTTGGAATGGGATACGAGCAGTACTTC. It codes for CASVGMGYEQYF.

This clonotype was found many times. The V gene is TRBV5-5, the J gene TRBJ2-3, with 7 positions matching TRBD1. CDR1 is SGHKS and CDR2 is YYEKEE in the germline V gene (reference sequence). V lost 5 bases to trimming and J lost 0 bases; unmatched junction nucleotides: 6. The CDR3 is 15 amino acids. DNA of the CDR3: TGTGCCAGCAGTCGGACAGGTTCTAGCACAGATACGCAGTATTTT. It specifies CASSRTGSSTDTQYF.

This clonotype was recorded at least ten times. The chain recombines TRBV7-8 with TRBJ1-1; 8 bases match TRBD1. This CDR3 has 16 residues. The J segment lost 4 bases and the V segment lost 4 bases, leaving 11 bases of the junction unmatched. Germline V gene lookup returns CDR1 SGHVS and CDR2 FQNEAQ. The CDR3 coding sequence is TGTGCCAGCAGCTCAGACGACAGGGGATCGGGCACTGAAGCTTTCTTT. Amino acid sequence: CASSSDDRGSGTEAFF. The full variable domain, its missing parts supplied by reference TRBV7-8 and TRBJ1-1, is GAGVSQSPRYKVAKRGQDVALRCDPISGHVSLFWYQQALGQGPEFLTYFQNEAQLDKSGLPSDRFFAERPEGSVSTLKIQRTQQEDSAVYLCASSSDDRGSGTEAFFGQGTRLTVV.

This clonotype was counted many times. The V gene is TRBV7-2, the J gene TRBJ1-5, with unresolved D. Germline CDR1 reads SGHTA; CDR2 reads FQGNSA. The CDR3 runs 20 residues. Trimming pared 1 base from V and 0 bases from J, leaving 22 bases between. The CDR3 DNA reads TGTGCCAGCAGCTTAGATTGGCAGCCGCCTCCGAGATATAGCAATCAGCCCCAGCATTTT. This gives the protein CASSLDWQPPPRYSNQPQHF.

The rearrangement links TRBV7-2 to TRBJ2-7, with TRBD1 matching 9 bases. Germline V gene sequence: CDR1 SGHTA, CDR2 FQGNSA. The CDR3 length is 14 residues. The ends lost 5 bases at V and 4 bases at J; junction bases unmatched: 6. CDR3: CASSVGTGWYEQYF. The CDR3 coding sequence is TGTGCCAGCAGCGTTGGGACAGGGTGGTACGAGCAGTACTTC.

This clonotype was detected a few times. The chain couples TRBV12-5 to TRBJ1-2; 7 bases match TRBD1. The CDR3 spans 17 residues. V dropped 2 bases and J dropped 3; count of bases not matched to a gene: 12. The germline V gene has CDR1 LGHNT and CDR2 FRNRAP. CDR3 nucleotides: TGTGCTAGTGGTTTGATTCTACGAGGGGGCGAGGACTATGGCTACACCTTC. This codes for CASGLILRGGEDYGYTF. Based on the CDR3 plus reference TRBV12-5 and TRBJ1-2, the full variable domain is DARVTQTPRHKVTEMGQEVTMRCQPILGHNTVFWYRQTMMQGLELLAYFRNRAPLDDSGMPKDRFSAEMPDATLATLKIQPSEPRDSAVYFCASGLILRGGEDYGYTFGSGTRLTVV.

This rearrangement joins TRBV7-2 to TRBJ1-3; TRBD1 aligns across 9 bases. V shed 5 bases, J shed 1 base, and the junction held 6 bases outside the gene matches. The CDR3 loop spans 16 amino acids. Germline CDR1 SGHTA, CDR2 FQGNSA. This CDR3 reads CASSNTQGASGNTIYF. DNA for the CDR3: TGTGCCAGCAGCAACACACAGGGGGCATCTGGAAACACCATATATTTT.

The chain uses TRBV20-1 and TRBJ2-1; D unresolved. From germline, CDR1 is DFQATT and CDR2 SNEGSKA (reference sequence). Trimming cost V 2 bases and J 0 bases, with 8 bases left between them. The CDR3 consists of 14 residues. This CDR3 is CSARREYSYNEQFF. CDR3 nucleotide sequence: TGCAGTGCTAGAAGAGAATACTCCTACAATGAGCAGTTCTTC.

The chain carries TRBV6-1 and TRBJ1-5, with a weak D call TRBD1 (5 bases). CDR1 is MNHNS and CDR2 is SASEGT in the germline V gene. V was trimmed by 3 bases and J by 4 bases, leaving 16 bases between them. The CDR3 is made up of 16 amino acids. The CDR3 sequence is CASSDLMGRGNQPQHF. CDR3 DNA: TGTGCCAGCAGTGACCTGATGGGACGGGGGAATCAGCCCCAGCATTTT.

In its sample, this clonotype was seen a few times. The CDR3 sequence is CASTGQGVNTEAFF. CDR3 nucleotides: TGTGCCAGCACGGGCCAGGGGGTGAACACTGAAGCTTTCTTT. This sequence joins TRBV6-8 and TRBJ1-1; 7 nucleotides agree with TRBD1. Trimming took 7 bases from V and 0 from J; bases not matched to a gene: 5. This CDR3 contains 14 residues. CDR1 MNHGY and CDR2 SAAAGT come from the germline V gene.

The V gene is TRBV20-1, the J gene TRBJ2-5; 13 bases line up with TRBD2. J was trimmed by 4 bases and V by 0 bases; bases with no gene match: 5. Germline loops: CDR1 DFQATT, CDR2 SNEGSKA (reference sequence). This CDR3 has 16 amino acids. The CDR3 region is CSARDTSGGVLETQYF. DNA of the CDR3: TGCAGTGCTAGAGATACTAGCGGGGGGGTTCTAGAGACCCAGTACTTC.

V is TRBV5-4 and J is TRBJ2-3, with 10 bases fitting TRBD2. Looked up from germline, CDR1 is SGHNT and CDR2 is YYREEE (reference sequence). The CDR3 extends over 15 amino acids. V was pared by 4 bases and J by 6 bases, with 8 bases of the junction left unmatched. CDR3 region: CASSRSGGLRDTQYF. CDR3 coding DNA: TGTGCCAGCAGCCGTAGCGGGGGGCTCAGGGATACGCAGTATTTT.

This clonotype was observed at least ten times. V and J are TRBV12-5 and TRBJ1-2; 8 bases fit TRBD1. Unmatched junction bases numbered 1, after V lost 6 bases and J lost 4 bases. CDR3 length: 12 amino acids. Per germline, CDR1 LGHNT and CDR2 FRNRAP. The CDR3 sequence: CASGDRAYGYTF. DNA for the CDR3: TGTGCTAGTGGGGACAGGGCCTATGGCTACACCTTC.

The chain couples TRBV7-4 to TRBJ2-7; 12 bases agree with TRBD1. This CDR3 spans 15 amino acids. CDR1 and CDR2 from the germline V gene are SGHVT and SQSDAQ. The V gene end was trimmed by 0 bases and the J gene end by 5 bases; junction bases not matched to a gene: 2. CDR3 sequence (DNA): TGTGCCAGCAGCTTAGCCGGGACAGGGGGCGACGAGCAGTACTTC. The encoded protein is CASSLAGTGGDEQYF.

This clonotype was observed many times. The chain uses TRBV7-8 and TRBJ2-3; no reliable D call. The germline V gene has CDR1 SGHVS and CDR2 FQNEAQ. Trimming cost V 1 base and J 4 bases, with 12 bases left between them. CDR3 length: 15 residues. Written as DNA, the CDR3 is TGTGCCAGCAGCTTAGAGCGAATCCCCCCAGATACGCAGTATTTT. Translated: CASSLERIPPDTQYF.

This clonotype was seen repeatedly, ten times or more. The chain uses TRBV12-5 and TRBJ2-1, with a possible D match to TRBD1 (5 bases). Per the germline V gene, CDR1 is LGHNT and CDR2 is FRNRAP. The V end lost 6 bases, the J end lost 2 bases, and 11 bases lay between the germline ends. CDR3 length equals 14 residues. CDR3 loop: CASGYGATYNEQFF. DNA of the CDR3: TGTGCTAGTGGGTATGGGGCTACCTACAATGAGCAGTTCTTC.